The 2 T cell receptor beta chains below were found in one sample sequenced in a study of cytomegalovirus exposure and HLA in healthy donors. Libraries were prepared by immunoSEQ multiplex PCR; TCRdb keeps only in-frame clonotypes and omits some of them. The sample carries approximately 130,000 clones, about 85% recorded once. The sequencing input was PBMCs. Receptors were obtained from a woman between 25 and 40 years old in good health and CMV-seronegative.

The chain joins TRBV19 to TRBJ1-2; tentative D call: TRBD1 (5 bases). With 2 bases removed from V and 0 bases from J, the gap between germline ends came to 13 bases. The germline V gene has CDR1 LNHDA and CDR2 SQIVND (reference sequence). This CDR3 comprises 16 residues. The CDR3 is CASSISWDLSNYGYTF. The CDR3 coding sequence is TGTGCCAGTAGTATATCGTGGGACTTATCTAACTATGGCTACACCTTC.

The genes are TRBV9 and TRBJ1-1; 9 nucleotides line up with TRBD1. The CDR3 totals 16 residues. J gave up 6 bases and V 4 bases, and 13 bases lay outside the gene matches. The germline V gene has CDR1 SGDLS and CDR2 YYNGEE. CDR3 in DNA: TGTGCCAGCAGCACACACTCCGGGACAGGGCCTTCTGAAGCTTTCTTT. Protein sequence: CASSTHSGTGPSEAFF.